This T cell receptor (beta chain) was sequenced in a study of blood T cell repertoires in COVID-19. Study-wide context: Acute and convalescent COVID-19 specimens originated in the United States, Italy and Spain. T cells, B-cell-depleted T cells, or PBMCs provided the cDNA or gDNA that served as material.

Trimming cost V 6 bases and J 7 bases, with 18 bases left between them. CDR3 size: 15 residues. Germline V gene lookup returns CDR1 KGHSH and CDR2 LQKENI. Original methodology: Cell counts per sample came from amplifying reference gene primers. The assay was immunoSEQ multiplex PCR, and TCRdb's table has in-frame clones only and misses some. V, J and clone size are taken as reported in that table, and D and trimming were inferred from the DNA itself. The table shows tens of thousands of clones, with approximately 80% occurring only once. This sequence was found in a woman over 75 with acute or convalescent COVID-19. This rearrangement joins TRBV18 to TRBJ2-2; D is perhaps TRBD1 (6 bases). The specimen sequenced was peripheral blood. The CDR3 sequence: CASSPRGKRNGELFF. DNA for the CDR3: TGTGCCAGCTCTCCGAGGGGGAAACGCAACGGGGAGCTGTTTTTT.